Presented here are 22 T cell receptor beta chains from one specimen sequenced in a study of identifying expanded T cells in peripheral blood. Here immunoSEQ multiplex PCR was the method, and the copy in TCRdb shows in-frame clones only, minus some. The sample lists fewer than 130,000 clones, approximately 90% occurring once. The source material was blood. The source of these receptors is a person aged 18-70 years in good health.

The V and J genes are TRBV7-2 and TRBJ2-5; unclear D gene. This CDR3 spans 16 amino acids. Germline V lookup: CDR1 SGHTA, CDR2 FQGNSA. V was shortened by 1 base and J by 4 bases, with 16 bases between the two germline ends. DNA of the CDR3: TGTGCCAGCAGCTTAGGAATGGCCAGCCGCGGAGAGACCCAGTACTTC. Its protein is CASSLGMASRGETQYF.

This clone appeared a few times. The chain uses TRBV5-1 and TRBJ1-2; D is possibly TRBD1 (5 bases). V was pared by 1 base and J by 8 bases, with 15 bases between. Germline loops: CDR1 SGHRS, CDR2 YFSETQ. The CDR3 runs to 14 residues. The CDR3 nucleotides are TGCGCCAGCAGCTTGAAAGCAGGGCCGGCGGGCTACACCTTC. Encoded protein: CASSLKAGPAGYTF.

This clone was counted only a few times. V usage is TRBV19 and J usage is TRBJ2-3, with TRBD1 matching over 7 bases. After removal of 2 bases from V and 6 bases from J, the junction contained 14 bases not matched to a gene. The CDR3 is made up of 17 amino acids. Per the germline V gene, CDR1 is LNHDA and CDR2 is SQIVND (reference sequence). The DNA of the CDR3 is TGTGCCAGTAGTATAACCGGGACAGTCATTCGTGTGGATACGCAGTATTTT. Its protein is CASSITGTVIRVDTQYF.

The chain combines TRBV18 with TRBJ1-1, with D unclear. The CDR3 spans 15 residues. V lost 4 bases and J 0 bases, leaving 12 bases between the germline ends. The germline V gene has CDR1 KGHSH and CDR2 LQKENI. CDR3 sequence (DNA): TGTGCCAGCTCACAAAGGCGAGGTATGAACACTGAAGCTTTCTTT. It encodes CASSQRRGMNTEAFF.

This chain joins TRBV6-5 and TRBJ1-2; D remains unclear. V lost 4 bases and J 6 bases, leaving 9 bases between the germline ends. This CDR3 has 12 amino acids. Looked up from germline, CDR1 is MNHEY and CDR2 is SVGAGI. The CDR3 loop reads CASSWTSDGYTF. DNA for the CDR3: TGTGCCAGCAGTTGGACGAGCGATGGCTACACCTTC.

The V and J genes are TRBV12-2 and TRBJ2-7; the table's D call TRBD1 went unverified against the DNA. TRBV12-2 has pseudogene status. The CDR3 length is 15 residues. DNA for the CDR3: TGTGCAAGTCGCTTTCCCGGGACAGGGGGGGGCGAGCAGTACTTC. It translates to CASRFPGTGGGEQYF.

The gene calls are TRBV11-2 and TRBJ1-1; D is unresolved. Germline values: CDR1 SGHAT, CDR2 FQNNGV. Trimming removed 1 base at V and 2 bases at J, with 5 bases between. CDR3 length equals 13 residues. CDR3 protein: CASSLVDNTEAFF. DNA for the CDR3: TGTGCCAGCAGCTTAGTCGATAACACTGAAGCTTTCTTT.

This clone has more than one count but fewer than ten. This chain connects TRBV28 to TRBJ1-6; weak D call: TRBD1 (5 bases). CDR1 and CDR2 from the germline V gene are MDHEN and SYDVKM. The germline V and J ends were trimmed by 8 bases and 14 bases, with 13 bases remaining between them. This CDR3 is 11 amino acids long. The CDR3: CASGGLLALHF. The DNA for the CDR3 is TGTGCCAGCGGGGGTTTGTTGGCCCTCCACTTT.

The CDR3 loop reads CASSYRDGETQYF. The CDR3, as DNA: TGTGCCAGTAGTTACAGGGACGGCGAGACCCAGTACTTC. The chain is built from TRBV19 and TRBJ2-5; tentative D call: TRBD1 (6 bases). The CDR3 covers 13 residues. Germline V CDR1 and CDR2: LNHDA, SQIVND (reference sequence). V lost 5 bases and J lost 5, with 12 bases in between.

This clone was observed once. The gene calls are TRBV27 and TRBJ2-5; D not certain. Germline V CDR1 and CDR2: MNHEY, SMNVEV (reference sequence). The CDR3 consists of 13 residues. V was pared by 5 bases and J by 0 bases, with 7 bases between. The CDR3 region is CASSRLNQETQYF. The CDR3 coding sequence is TGTGCCAGCAGTCGGCTGAACCAAGAGACCCAGTACTTC.

The V gene is TRBV7-4, the J gene TRBJ1-2; tentatively, D is TRBD1 (5 bases). The CDR3 is made up of 13 amino acids. V gave up 4 bases and J gave up 5 bases, with 11 bases separating them. CDR1 is SGHVT and CDR2 is SQSDAQ in the germline V gene. This chain's CDR3 is CASSSTDIYGYTF. The DNA for the CDR3 is TGTGCCAGCAGCTCGACGGACATATATGGCTACACCTTC.

Regarding this clone: The sample has other DNA sequences that encode this CDR3 too. The V call is TRBV5-6, the J call TRBJ1-5; D gene ambiguous. This CDR3 is built from 13 residues. CDR1 is SGHDT and CDR2 is YYEEEE in the germline V gene. V was trimmed by 0 bases and J by 6 bases, leaving 7 bases between them. The CDR3 is CASSLGLGQPQHF. CDR3 nucleotides: TGTGCCAGCAGCTTGGGTTTAGGTCAGCCCCAGCATTTT.

The V and J genes are TRBV15 and TRBJ1-5; D might be TRBD1 (6 bases). The CDR3 contains 16 residues. Germline loops: CDR1 LNHNV, CDR2 YYDKDF (reference sequence). Deletions cut 5 bases from V and 0 bases from J, with 14 bases between. For the CDR3, the DNA is TGTGCCACCAGCGACTTTGGACAGTATAGCAATCAGCCCCAGCATTTT. It encodes CATSDFGQYSNQPQHF. The full variable domain, with the rest looked up from reference TRBV15 and TRBJ1-5, is DAMVIQNPRYQVTQFGKPVTLSCSQTLNHNVMYWYQQKSSQAPKLLFHYYDKDFNNEADTPDNFQSRRPNTSFCFLDIRSPGLGDTAMYLCATSDFGQYSNQPQHFGDGTRLSIL.

The V call is TRBV7-9, the J call TRBJ1-1; 7 bases match TRBD1. Germline loops: CDR1 SEHNR, CDR2 FQNEAQ (reference sequence). The CDR3 consists of 12 residues. With V trimmed by 4 bases and J by 4 bases, 0 bases remained unmatched. CDR3 in DNA: TGTGCCAGCAGCTGGGACAGCACTGAAGCTTTCTTT. This gives the protein CASSWDSTEAFF.

This rearrangement joins TRBV18 to TRBJ2-7; perhaps TRBD1 as D (5 bases). The CDR3 consists of 17 residues. Germline loops: CDR1 KGHSH, CDR2 LQKENI. V gave up 4 bases and J gave up 5 bases, with 24 bases separating them. CDR3 in DNA: TGTGCCAGCTCACTTGGCCGTCTAGGGGCGAGGTCGGACGAGCAGTACTTC. Translated, it gives CASSLGRLGARSDEQYF.

This rearrangement joins TRBV6-5 to TRBJ2-2; D ambiguous. Germline V CDR1 and CDR2: MNHEY, SVGAGI. The V and J ends lost 2 bases and 5 bases respectively, with 3 bases between them. The CDR3 has 12 amino acids. The CDR3 DNA follows: TGTGCCAGCAGTTACCTGACCGGGGAGCTGTTTTTT. It encodes CASSYLTGELFF.

V gene TRBV10-3 combines with J gene TRBJ1-6; D is perhaps TRBD1 (6 bases). The CDR3 spans 14 residues. V was trimmed by 4 bases and J by 7 bases, leaving 11 bases between them. The germline V gene encodes CDR1 ENHRY and CDR2 SYGVKD. The CDR3 DNA reads as TGTGCCATCAGTGGCGGGGACATCAATTCACCCCTCCACTTT. It codes for CAISGGDINSPLHF.

The V call is TRBV6-5, the J call TRBJ1-5; 12 bases are shared with TRBD1. The CDR3 contains 15 residues. Germline CDR1 reads MNHEY; CDR2 reads SVGAGI. The J segment lost 5 bases and the V segment lost 7 bases, leaving 6 bases of the junction unmatched. The chain's CDR3 is CASTSGTGGDQPQHF. The CDR3 nucleotides read TGTGCCAGCACCTCCGGGACAGGGGGCGATCAGCCCCAGCATTTT.

The rearrangement uses TRBV5-4 and TRBJ1-2; TRBD1 might be the D (5 bases). The germline V gene has CDR1 SGHNT and CDR2 YYREEE (reference sequence). Trimming took 4 bases from V and 1 from J, leaving 11 bases between them. The CDR3 covers 14 residues. The CDR3, as DNA: TGTGCCAGCAGCCAAGGGACGGGTAACTATGGCTACACCTTC. This encodes CASSQGTGNYGYTF.

The gene calls are TRBV15 and TRBJ2-1, with 11 bases identical to TRBD2. The CDR3 is 16 residues long. Germline lookup yields CDR1 LNHNV and CDR2 YYDKDF (reference sequence). The ends lost 5 bases at V and 5 bases at J; junction bases unmatched: 8. In DNA form, the CDR3 reads TGTGCCACCAGCGGCTTAGCGGGGGGGTCCAACAATGAGCAGTTCTTC. This codes for CATSGLAGGSNNEQFF.

This rearrangement joins TRBV11-2 to TRBJ2-1; TRBD2 aligns across 9 bases. J was trimmed by 2 bases and V by 4 bases; bases with no gene match: 9. The CDR3 has 17 amino acids. In germline, CDR1 is SGHAT, CDR2 FQNNGV. Here the CDR3 DNA reads TGTGCCAGCAGCTCGGGGCTAGCGGGGAACCCCTACAATGAGCAGTTCTTC. It codes for CASSSGLAGNPYNEQFF.

This rearrangement joins TRBV6-5 to TRBJ2-1, with TRBD2 matching 12 bases. V lost 4 bases, J lost 3 bases, and 4 bases stayed unmatched. Per germline, CDR1 MNHEY and CDR2 SVGAGI. The CDR3 is made up of 16 amino acids. The CDR3 sequence is CASSLLAGGVYNEQFF. CDR3 nucleotide sequence: TGTGCCAGCAGTTTACTAGCGGGGGGCGTCTACAATGAGCAGTTCTTC.